This T cell receptor (beta chain) emerged from a study of cytomegalovirus exposure and HLA in healthy donors. CDR1 and CDR2 from the germline V gene are SQVTM and ANQGSEA. Germline trimming cut 3 bases from V and 2 bases from J; bases unmatched to any gene: 11. This CDR3 region has 16 residues. Primers for the PCR totalled 60 Vbeta and 13 Jbeta. The data were produced by immunoSEQ multiplex PCR, yet TCRdb's version contains in-frame clones alone and is incomplete. The profile shows about 160,000 clones, roughly 83% of them singletons. Study-wide points: Later analysis identified several of the most significant clusters that appeared linked to common viral pathogens. What was likely a sequencing artifact was a cluster of highly shared sequence variants. Presence/absence analyses treated sequencing depth as roughly uniform across donors. Analysis was carried out at a later point, and it linked a missense DCLRE1C variant to TCR beta V- and J-gene trimming.

In the case of this clone: Its antigen is unknown.

The sequenced sample consisted of PBMCs. This clonotype originated in a man aged 25 to 45 in good health and CMV-seronegative. The rearrangement uses TRBV29-1 and TRBJ1-2, with 8 bases fitting TRBD1. The CDR3 sequence: CSVEAAGGRDNYGYTF. DNA of the CDR3: TGCAGCGTTGAGGCGGCAGGGGGCAGAGACAACTATGGCTACACCTTC.